This is a list of T cell receptor beta chains from one sample in a study of blood T cell repertoires in COVID-19. TCRdb's table, derived via immunoSEQ multiplex PCR, lists solely in-frame clones and lacks some. The sample consists of around 190,000 clones, about 88% of them appearing once. Sequenced material: PBMCs or T cells enriched from blood (not recorded which). The receptors stem from a woman between 40 and 55 years old in a cohort exposed to, infected with or recovered from COVID-19 (not recorded which). CDR3s include the opening cysteine and the closing phenylalanine or tryptophan. Clone size is given for some rows only: seen once, a few or many times, or a class if the clone is expanded.

>TRBV5-1|15|TRBJ2-5|-
CASSLTASEQETQYF
>TRBV15|18|TRBJ1-5|-
CATSRDTRPGGGNQPQHF
>TRBV19|13|TRBJ2-7|-
CASSSLRLDEQYF
>TRBV5-1|12|TRBJ1-2|few
CASSLVGADRAF
>TRBV6-1|16|TRBJ1-1|-
CASSEVGSTGRAEAFF
>TRBV28|17|TRBJ1-6|-
CASSFPWVGTGNSPLHF
>TRBV19|15|TRBJ1-2|-
CASSTSRDSPYGYTF
>TRBV6-1|15|TRBJ1-4|-
CASSELQGTNEKLFF
>TRBV11-2|16|TRBJ2-3|once
CASSPWTSLSADTQYF
>TRBV9|14|TRBJ2-7|once
CASSASQGANEQYF
>TRBV6-5|16|TRBJ2-1|few
CASSFSGTGAYNEQFF
>TRBV6-4|17|TRBJ2-6|-
CASSDHPTGAGANVLTF
>TRBV2|15|TRBJ1-6|-
CASTLTASYNSPLHF
>TRBV18|16|TRBJ2-1|-
CASSPPRSGSYNEQFF
>TRBV11-3|16|TRBJ2-3|-
CASSSSFIDSPDTQYF
>TRBV12-5|12|TRBJ1-2|-
CAYNQGNYGYTF
>TRBV11-3|17|TRBJ2-3|-
CASSGGVGWGSTDTQYF
>TRBV19|14|TRBJ2-7|-
CASSPQNSPGEQYF
>TRBV5-1|16|TRBJ1-6|-
CASSPTGQGDNSPLHF
>TRBV27|16|TRBJ2-7|-
CASSPKGLAVSYEQYF
>TRBV7-9|16|TRBJ2-5|-
CASSLPRTGRRETQYF
>TRBV15|16|TRBJ2-7|once
CATSRDGVLIANEQYF
>TRBV7-8|13|TRBJ2-7|-
CASSSSEGGEQYF
>TRBV9|14|TRBJ1-1|-
CASSPSGGNTEAFF
>TRBV2|13|TRBJ1-1|-
CASSVLQNTEAFF
>TRBV28|13|TRBJ1-1|few
CASSPTVNTEAFF
>TRBV10-2|16|TRBJ1-2|few
CASSESGGGVYVGYTF
>TRBV6-6|16|TRBJ1-1|once
CASSPGTAHSNTEAFF
>TRBV24-1|14|TRBJ1-2|-
CATSGTGSNYGYTF
>TRBV5-5|14|TRBJ2-1|-
CASSQQGADNEQFF
>TRBV2|13|TRBJ1-5|-
CASSDEGNQPQHF
>TRBV5-1|15|TRBJ1-1|-
CASSLDSRTLTEAFF
>TRBV7-2|15|TRBJ2-5|-
CASSPTGPMQETQYF
>TRBV14|14|TRBJ1-2|-
CASSTTGTDYGYTF
>TRBV19|14|TRBJ1-3|once
CASRGRGAGNTIYF
>TRBV5-1|15|TRBJ2-1|-
CASRGGGRGNNEQFF
>TRBV28|15|TRBJ1-2|-
CASSPIQDRGRGYTF
>TRBV3-1/TRBV3-2|17|TRBJ2-3|-
CASSQNRGAGSTDTQYF
>TRBV6-5|14|TRBJ1-1|-
CASSPVAPRTEAFF
>TRBV24-1|17|TRBJ2-5|-
CATSAPGGSGYQETQYF
>TRBV5-4|17|TRBJ2-2|-
CASSRDSGGAGTGELFF
>TRBV28|14|TRBJ2-1|-
CASQRAGDHNEQFF